What follows are 23 T cell receptor beta chains derived from one specimen sequenced in a study of blood T cell repertoires in COVID-19. Clones were read by immunoSEQ multiplex PCR, and TCRdb kept only the in-frame ones, dropping some. The profile shows just over 300,000 clones, more than 75% of them singletons. The sequenced material came from PBMCs or T cells enriched from blood (not recorded which). The receptors were gathered from a young man who had recovered from COVID-19.

The rearrangement joins TRBV2 to TRBJ1-1; D uncertain. The CDR3 length is 15 residues. V dropped 7 bases and J dropped 7 bases, with 22 bases sitting between them. Looked up from germline, CDR1 is SNHLY and CDR2 is FYNNEI. The CDR3 DNA sequence: TGTGCCAGCATTATGCGAACCCCGCACGGCGGTGAAGCTTTCTTT. Translation: CASIMRTPHGGEAFF.

The chain combines TRBV6-5 with TRBJ2-7; a possible D gene is TRBD1 (5 bases). V lost 2 bases and J 2 bases, leaving 13 bases between the germline ends. Germline lookup yields CDR1 MNHEY and CDR2 SVGAGI. The CDR3 spans 15 residues. The CDR3 loop is CASSYGTWGAYEQYF. CDR3 sequence (DNA): TGTGCCAGCAGTTACGGTACCTGGGGCGCCTACGAGCAGTACTTC.

The chain links TRBV25-1 to TRBJ2-3, with TRBD1 as a possible D gene (5 bases). V was shortened by 2 bases and J by 1 base, with 10 bases between the two germline ends. Germline lookup yields CDR1 MGHDK and CDR2 SYGVNS. The CDR3 covers 15 residues. CDR3 loop: CASSEAGSRTDTQYF. The CDR3 DNA follows: TGTGCCAGCAGTGAAGCAGGGTCCCGCACAGATACGCAGTATTTT.

This clone has more than one count but fewer than ten. The chain carries TRBV29-1 and TRBJ1-4; no firm D call. The V end was cut by 4 bases, the J end by 2 bases, with 11 bases between. Germline V lookup: CDR1 SQVTM, CDR2 ANQGSEA. The CDR3 runs 14 residues. CDR3 residues: CSVGTAGTNEKLFF. As DNA, the CDR3 is TGCAGCGTTGGAACGGCAGGCACTAATGAAAAACTGTTTTTT.

The chain recombines TRBV2 with TRBJ1-2; the match to TRBD1 covers 7 bases. Per the germline V gene, CDR1 is SNHLY and CDR2 is FYNNEI. CDR3 length: 14 amino acids. V dropped 4 bases and J dropped 3; count of bases not matched to a gene: 5. CDR3 sequence: CASSGAGTDYGYTF. DNA of the CDR3: TGTGCCAGCAGTGGCGCAGGGACAGACTATGGCTACACCTTC.

The chain uses TRBV24-1 and TRBJ2-1, with TRBD1 as a possible D gene (6 bases). Germline loops: CDR1 KGHDR, CDR2 SFDVKD. The CDR3 spans 15 residues. V lost 5 bases and J 3 bases, leaving 13 bases between the germline ends. The CDR3 DNA sequence: TGTGCCACCAGTGCAGGGGCGGGTAGCTACAATGAGCAGTTCTTC. Translated: CATSAGAGSYNEQFF.

This clone was seen a few times. The chain carries TRBV4-1 and TRBJ1-5; the D is unclear. The CDR3 length is 17 residues. Germline V lookup: CDR1 MGHRA, CDR2 YSYEKL. V lost 1 base to trimming and J lost 2 bases, with 15 bases between them. CDR3 amino acids: CASSQVLSGSGNQPQHF. CDR3 nucleotide sequence: TGCGCCAGCAGCCAAGTTTTATCCGGGTCGGGCAATCAGCCCCAGCATTTT.

J is TRBJ2-7 and V is TRBV27; the D gene is possibly TRBD2 (6 bases). V was trimmed by 4 bases and J by 6 bases, leaving 13 bases between them. Germline CDR1 reads MNHEY; CDR2 reads SMNVEV (reference sequence). The CDR3 totals 13 residues. CDR3 bases: TGTGCCAGCAGTTGGGGGGACGGTGCCGAGCAGTACTTC. It is translated as CASSWGDGAEQYF.

V and J are TRBV30 and TRBJ2-7; a weak D match, TRBD1 (5 bases). Per the germline V gene, CDR1 is GTSNPN and CDR2 is SVGIG (reference sequence). V shed 1 base and J shed 6 bases, with 7 bases lying between them. The CDR3 extends over 11 amino acids. CDR3 bases: TGTGCCTGGAGTGACAGGTTCGAGCAGTACTTC. It is translated as CAWSDRFEQYF.

V is TRBV20-1 and J is TRBJ2-1, with 7 bases lining up with TRBD2. CDR3 length: 11 amino acids. V gave up 7 bases and J gave up 6 bases; unmatched junction bases: 3. Germline V lookup: CDR1 DFQATT, CDR2 SNEGSKA (reference sequence). In DNA, the CDR3 is TGCAGTGGAGGGGAGGGCAATGAGCAGTTCTTC. Translation gives CSGGEGNEQFF.

This chain links TRBV6-5 with TRBJ2-1; the D is unclear. V dropped 2 bases and J dropped 5 bases, with 7 bases sitting between them. CDR3 size: 13 residues. In germline, CDR1 is MNHEY, CDR2 SVGAGI. The chain's CDR3 is CASSYMADNEQFF. DNA for the CDR3: TGTGCCAGCAGTTACATGGCAGACAATGAGCAGTTCTTC.

V usage is TRBV21-1 and J usage is TRBJ1-6; whether TRBD1, the table's D call, matches the DNA was not checked. TRBV21-1 is a listed pseudogene. There are 16 residues in the CDR3. The CDR3 DNA reads as TGTGCCAGCAGCAAAGGATTAGACAGGGGTGTATCACCCCTCCACTTT. It translates to CASSKGLDRGVSPLHF.

The genes are TRBV7-2 and TRBJ2-5, with 11 bases that match TRBD2. CDR1 and CDR2 (germline): SGHTA, FQGNSA. After removal of 2 bases from V and 7 bases from J, the junction contained 6 bases not matched to a gene. CDR3 length: 15 residues. The CDR3 nucleotides read TGTGCCAGCAGCTTAAGACTAGCGGGGATAAGGACCCAGTACTTC. It translates to CASSLRLAGIRTQYF.

This clone was detected only once. The J gene is TRBJ2-2, the V gene TRBV6-5; TRBD2 is a possible D gene (5 bases). The CDR3 is 13 amino acids. Germline V gives CDR1 MNHEY, CDR2 SVGAGI. V was clipped by 2 bases and J by 6 bases, with 7 bases between them. The DNA for the CDR3 is TGTGCCAGCAGTTACACGCGGGCCGGGGAGCTGTTTTTT. As protein: CASSYTRAGELFF.

The chain employs TRBV23-1 and TRBJ2-2; D is uncertain. TRBV23-1 carries the ORF label, with uncertain function. The V end lost 3 bases, the J end lost 4 bases, and 15 bases lay between the germline ends. CDR3 length equals 16 residues. The CDR3 DNA reads TGCGCCAGCAGTCACCGCCCCCTCAGGCGCACCGGGGAGCTGTTTTTT. It yields the protein CASSHRPLRRTGELFF.

A single count supports this clone. The J gene is TRBJ2-1, the V gene TRBV5-4; 7 bases are shared with TRBD2. In germline, CDR1 is SGHNT, CDR2 YYREEE (reference sequence). The V gene end was trimmed by 3 bases and the J gene end by 7 bases; junction bases not matched to a gene: 13. The CDR3 sequence is 16 residues long. CDR3 DNA sequence: TGTGCCAGCAGCTCCCCCTCTGGGAGGCGGGGGAATGAGCAGTTCTTC. This gives the protein CASSSPSGRRGNEQFF.

The chain uses TRBV6-5 and TRBJ1-4, with 7 bases that match TRBD1. Trimming removed 6 bases from V and 8 bases from J; junction bases left unmatched: 12. Germline V CDR1 and CDR2: MNHEY, SVGAGI. This CDR3 comprises 15 residues. In DNA, the CDR3 is TGTGCCAGCAGACCCGGGACAGAACTCAGGGAAAAACTGTTTTTT. Translated: CASRPGTELREKLFF.

This chain connects TRBV7-2 to TRBJ2-1, with 12 positions matching TRBD2. The J segment lost 7 bases and the V segment lost 3 bases, leaving 7 bases of the junction unmatched. Germline CDR1 reads SGHTA; CDR2 reads FQGNSA. The CDR3 runs 16 residues. The CDR3 nucleotides read TGTGCCAGCAGCTTCCGAGGACTAGCGGGATATAATGAGCAGTTCTTC. It specifies CASSFRGLAGYNEQFF.

The genes are TRBV28 and TRBJ1-3; D gene uncertain. The V end lost 1 base, the J end lost 0 bases, and 13 bases lay between the germline ends. Germline-derived CDR1 and CDR2 are MDHEN and SYDVKM. This CDR3 region has 17 residues. CDR3 residues: CASSLSGAFFSGNTIYF. The CDR3, as DNA: TGTGCCAGCAGTTTATCGGGTGCCTTCTTCTCTGGAAACACCATATATTTT.

V is TRBV2 and J is TRBJ1-6, with D tentatively TRBD1 (5 bases). The CDR3 is made up of 14 amino acids. V lost 11 bases to trimming and J lost 0 bases, with 11 bases between them. In germline, CDR1 is SNHLY, CDR2 FYNNEI. The CDR3 reads CAGGGSSYNSPLHF. The DNA of the CDR3 is TGTGCCGGGGGGGGGAGCTCCTATAATTCACCCCTCCACTTT.

The chain employs TRBV4-1 and TRBJ2-7; TRBD2 agrees at 14 bases. The junction had 11 bases not matched to a gene; V was cut back by 2 bases and J by 2 bases. CDR1 is MGHRA, CDR2 YSYEKL, per germline. This CDR3 contains 19 residues. The CDR3 spells CASSQLWTSGGPNTYEQYF. The CDR3 DNA follows: TGCGCCAGCAGCCAACTATGGACTAGCGGGGGGCCGAACACCTACGAGCAGTACTTC.

The chain combines TRBV27 with TRBJ1-2, with D possibly being TRBD1 (6 bases). Germline CDR1 and CDR2: MNHEY and SMNVEV (reference sequence). CDR3 length: 14 residues. V was clipped by 4 bases and J by 5 bases, with 14 bases between them. CDR3 DNA sequence: TGTGCCAGCAGTTCATCGTTCAGGGGTTATGGCTACACCTTC. Amino acids: CASSSSFRGYGYTF.

The rearrangement joins TRBV30 to TRBJ1-3; 7 nucleotides align to TRBD1. Trimming at V came to 4 bases and at J to 0 bases, leaving 3 bases not matched to a gene. The CDR3 loop spans 14 amino acids. Germline V gene data show CDR1 as GTSNPN and CDR2 as SVGIG (reference sequence). CDR3 bases: TGTGCCTGGAAGAGGGACAGCTCTGGAAACACCATATATTTT. This sequence encodes CAWKRDSSGNTIYF. Together with reference TRBV30 and TRBJ1-3, the CDR3 gives the full variable domain: SQTIHQWPATLVQPVGSPLSLECTVEGTSNPNLYWYRQAAGRGLQLLFYSVGIGQISSEVPQNLSASRPQDRQFILSSKKLLLSDSGFYLCAWKRDSSGNTIYFGEGSWLTVV.